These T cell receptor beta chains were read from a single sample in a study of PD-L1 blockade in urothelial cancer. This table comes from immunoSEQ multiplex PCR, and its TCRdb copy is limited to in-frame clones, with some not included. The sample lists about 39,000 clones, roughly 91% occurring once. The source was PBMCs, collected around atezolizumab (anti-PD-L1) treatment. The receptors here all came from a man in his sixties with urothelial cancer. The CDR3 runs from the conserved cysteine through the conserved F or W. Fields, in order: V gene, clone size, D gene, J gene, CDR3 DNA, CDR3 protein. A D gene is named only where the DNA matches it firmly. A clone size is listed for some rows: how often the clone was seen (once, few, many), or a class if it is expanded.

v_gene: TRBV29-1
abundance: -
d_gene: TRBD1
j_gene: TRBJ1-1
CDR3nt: TGCAGCGTTGCACAGGGGGCAGTCCCCTTGAACACTGAAGCTTTCTTT
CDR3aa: CSVAQGAVPLNTEAFF

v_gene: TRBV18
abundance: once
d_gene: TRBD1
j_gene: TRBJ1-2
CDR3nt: TGTGCCAGCTCACCACCCCGGGGACAGGGGGGGTCTGGCTACACCTTC
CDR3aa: CASSPPRGQGGSGYTF

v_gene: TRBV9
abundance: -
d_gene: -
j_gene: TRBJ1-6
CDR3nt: TGTGCCAGCAGCTCCAGTCCAGATAATTCACCCCTCCACTTT
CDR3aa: CASSSSPDNSPLHF

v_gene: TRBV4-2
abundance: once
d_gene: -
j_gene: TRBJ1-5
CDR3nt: TGTGCCAGCAGCCAGGAAGCGCAGGGTCGTCAGCCCCAGCATTTT
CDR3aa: CASSQEAQGRQPQHF

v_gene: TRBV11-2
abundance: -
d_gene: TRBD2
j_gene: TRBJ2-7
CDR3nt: TGTGCCAGCAGCCCGCGGACTAGCAGTTCCTACGAGCAGTACTTC
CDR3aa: CASSPRTSSSYEQYF

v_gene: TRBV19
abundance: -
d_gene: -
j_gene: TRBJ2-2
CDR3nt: TGTGCCAGTAGTATCAAAGGAGGGGTCAACACCGGGGAGCTGTTTTTT
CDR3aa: CASSIKGGVNTGELFF

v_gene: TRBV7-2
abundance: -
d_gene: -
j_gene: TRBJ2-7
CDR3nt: TGTGCCAGCAGCTTAGCTGGAGGATACCTCTACGAGCAGTACTTC
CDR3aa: CASSLAGGYLYEQYF

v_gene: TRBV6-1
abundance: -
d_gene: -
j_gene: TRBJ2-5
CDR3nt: TGTGCCAGCAGTGAAGGACGGGTTAAAGAGACCCAGTACTTC
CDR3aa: CASSEGRVKETQYF

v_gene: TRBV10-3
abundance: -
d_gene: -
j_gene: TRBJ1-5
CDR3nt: TGTGCCATCAGTGAGGGTTTAGGGGTCAATCAGCCCCAGCATTTT
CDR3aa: CAISEGLGVNQPQHF

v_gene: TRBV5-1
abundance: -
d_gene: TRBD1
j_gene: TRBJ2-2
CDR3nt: TGCGCCAGCAGCTTGGAAGGACAGGGTTTCCTAACCGGGGAGCTGTTTTTT
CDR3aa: CASSLEGQGFLTGELFF

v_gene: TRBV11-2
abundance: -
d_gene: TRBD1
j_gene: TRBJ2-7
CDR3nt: TGTGCCAGCAGCTTAGGGACAGGGACTTTCTACGAGCAGTACTTC
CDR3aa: CASSLGTGTFYEQYF

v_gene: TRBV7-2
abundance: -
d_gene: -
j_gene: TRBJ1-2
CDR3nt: TGTGCCAGCAGCTTAGCGCCTGGAGCCTTCTATGGCTACACCTTC
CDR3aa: CASSLAPGAFYGYTF

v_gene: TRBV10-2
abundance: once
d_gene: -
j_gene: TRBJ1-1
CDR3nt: TGCGCCAGCAGTGAGGGGGGGTGGTGGGCTGAAGCTTTCTTT
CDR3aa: CASSEGGWWAEAFF

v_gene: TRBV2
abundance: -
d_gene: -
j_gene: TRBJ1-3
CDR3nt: TGTGCCAGCAGTGATGGGGCTTCTGGAAACACCATATATTTT
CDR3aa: CASSDGASGNTIYF

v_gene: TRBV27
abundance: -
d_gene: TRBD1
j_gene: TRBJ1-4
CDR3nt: TGTGCCAGCAGTCCCTGGACAGGGAAAAATGAAAAACTGTTTTTT
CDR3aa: CASSPWTGKNEKLFF

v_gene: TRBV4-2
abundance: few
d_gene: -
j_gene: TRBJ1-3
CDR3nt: TGTGCCAGCAGCCAAGAGGTCACGGAAAGAGGTCCTGGAAACACCATATATTTT
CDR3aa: CASSQEVTERGPGNTIYF

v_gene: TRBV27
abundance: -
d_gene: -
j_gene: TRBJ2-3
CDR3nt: TGTGCCAGCAGCCTAAGCGGGACAGATACGCAGTATTTT
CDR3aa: CASSLSGTDTQYF

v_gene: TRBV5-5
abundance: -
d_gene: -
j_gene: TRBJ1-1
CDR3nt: TGTGCCAGCAGGGTGAGGGTAAACACTGAAGCTTTCTTT
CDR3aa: CASRVRVNTEAFF

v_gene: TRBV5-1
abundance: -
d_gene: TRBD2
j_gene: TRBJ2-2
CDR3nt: TGCGCCAGCAGCTGGCCTCCCGGGGGGACGAACACCGGGGAGCTGTTTTTT
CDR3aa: CASSWPPGGTNTGELFF

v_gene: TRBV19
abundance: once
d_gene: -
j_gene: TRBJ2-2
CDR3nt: TGTGCCAGCCGTAAACCCCCCAGGGTCACCGGGGAGCTGTTTTTT
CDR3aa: CASRKPPRVTGELFF

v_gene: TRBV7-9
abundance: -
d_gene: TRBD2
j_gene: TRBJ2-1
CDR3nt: TGTGCCAGCATACTGGCGGGAGGGCCCTCCAATGAGCAGTTCTTC
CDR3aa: CASILAGGPSNEQFF

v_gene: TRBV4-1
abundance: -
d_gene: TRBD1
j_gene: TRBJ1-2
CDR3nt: TGCGCCAGCAGCCCCGGGACAGGGGTCTATGGCTACACCTTC
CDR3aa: CASSPGTGVYGYTF

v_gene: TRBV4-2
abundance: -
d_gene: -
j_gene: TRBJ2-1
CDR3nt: TGTGCCAGCAGCCAAGATCTCGCCCAGCGGGTAAACAATGAGCAGTTCTTC
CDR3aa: CASSQDLAQRVNNEQFF

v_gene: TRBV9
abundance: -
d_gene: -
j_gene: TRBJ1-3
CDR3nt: TGTGCCAGCAGCGTAGGGGAGAGCTCTGGAAACACCATATATTTT
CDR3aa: CASSVGESSGNTIYF

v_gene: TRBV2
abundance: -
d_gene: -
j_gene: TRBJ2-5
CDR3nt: TGTGCCAGCAGCCCGAGGTACCAAGAGACCCAGTACTTC
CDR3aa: CASSPRYQETQYF

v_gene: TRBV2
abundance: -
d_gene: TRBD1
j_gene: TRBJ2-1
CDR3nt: TGTGCCAGCACCCGCCAGGGGGCTTTGAATGAGCAGTTCTTC
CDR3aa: CASTRQGALNEQFF